These 12 T cell receptor beta chains were all obtained from the same sample, sequenced in a study of cytomegalovirus exposure and HLA in healthy donors. The PCR was carried out with 60 Vbeta primers and 13 Jbeta primers. Using immunoSEQ multiplex PCR, the repertoire was profiled, and TCRdb retains in-frame clones only, with some absent. The sample lists about 130,000 clones; roughly four fifths were seen once. The sequencing input was PBMCs. The receptor set was obtained from a woman in her 50s in good health and CMV-seropositive.

The rearrangement uses TRBV6-1 and TRBJ1-5; D is undetermined. CDR1 is MNHNS, CDR2 SASEGT, per germline. Trimming pared 4 bases from V and 7 bases from J, leaving 14 bases between. This CDR3 has 14 amino acids. The CDR3 coding sequence is TGTGCCAGCAGTGCTAGAAGTCCCCGGCAGCCCCAGCATTTT. The encoded protein is CASSARSPRQPQHF.

V usage is TRBV9 and J usage is TRBJ2-3, with 7 bases matching TRBD2. Germline lookup yields CDR1 SGDLS and CDR2 YYNGEE. The CDR3 sequence is 15 residues long. J lost 1 base, V lost 0 bases, and 2 bases had no gene match. The CDR3 protein is CASSVASGGTDTQYF. For the CDR3, the DNA is TGTGCCAGCAGCGTAGCTAGCGGTGGCACAGATACGCAGTATTTT.

The chain carries TRBV6-5 and TRBJ1-6; TRBD1 agrees at 10 bases. Germline assignment: CDR1 MNHEY and CDR2 SVGAGI. The V segment lost 6 bases and the J segment 14 bases; nucleotides outside the gene matches: 7. The CDR3 spans 13 residues. DNA for the CDR3: TGTGCCAGCAGGGGGGACAGGGGTTTTTCCCTCCACTTT. Translated, it gives CASRGDRGFSLHF.

This clone came up a few times. The V and J genes are TRBV18 and TRBJ2-7; D not resolved. Trimming removed 2 bases from V and 5 bases from J, with 19 bases in between. The CDR3 consists of 16 residues. Per germline, CDR1 KGHSH and CDR2 LQKENI. In DNA, the CDR3 is TGTGCCAGCTCACCAGTTTTAACAGCTGGTTCCAACGAGCAGTACTTC. Its protein product is CASSPVLTAGSNEQYF.

V is TRBV29-1 and J is TRBJ1-1, with D possibly matching TRBD1 (6 bases). V was trimmed by 3 bases and J by 5 bases, leaving 13 bases between them. Germline values: CDR1 SQVTM, CDR2 ANQGSEA. This CDR3 spans 13 amino acids. The CDR3 spells CSVDRGGRTEAFF. As DNA, the CDR3 is TGCAGCGTTGACAGGGGCGGTAGGACTGAAGCTTTCTTT.

This clone has just a few counts. CDR3 bases: TGTGCCAGCAGCTTAGGAGATTTCACTGAAGCTTTCTTT. Encoded protein: CASSLGDFTEAFF. The chain couples TRBV7-6 to TRBJ1-1; unclear D gene. Germline loops: CDR1 SGHVS, CDR2 FNYEAQ. The V gene lost 1 base and the J gene lost 4 bases, with 7 bases spanning the gap. The CDR3 totals 13 residues.

Comment on this clone: A read error may account for a junction end that differs from germline. The chain recombines TRBV6-5 with TRBJ2-6, with unresolved D. The CDR3 totals 15 residues. CDR1 MNHEY and CDR2 SVGAGI come from the germline V gene. CDR3 bases: TGTCCCAGCAGTACCCCAGACTCTGGGGCCAACGTCCTGACTTTC. Protein sequence: CPSSTPDSGANVLTF.

The chain is built from TRBV6-1 and TRBJ1-5; TRBD1 aligns across 7 bases. Germline lookup yields CDR1 MNHNS and CDR2 SASEGT. V gave up 6 bases and J gave up 11 bases; unmatched junction bases: 13. This CDR3 comprises 14 residues. DNA of the CDR3: TGTGCCAGCAGCACGGGACAGAATCAGGGGTCCCAGCATTTT. This codes for CASSTGQNQGSQHF.

This chain uses TRBV6-1 with TRBJ2-7; possibly TRBD1 for D (5 bases). The V and J ends lost 1 base and 3 bases respectively, with 7 bases between them. The CDR3 consists of 13 residues. Germline CDR1 and CDR2: MNHNS and SASEGT. In DNA form, the CDR3 reads TGTGCCAGCAGTGAAGGCAGGGACTACGAGCAGTACTTC. Translating it yields CASSEGRDYEQYF.

In the case of this clone: An end of the junction does not agree with germline; a read error may underlie this. The J gene is TRBJ1-2, the V gene TRBV29-1, with 7 bases that match TRBD1. The germline V gene encodes CDR1 SQVTM and CDR2 ANQGSEA. CDR3 length: 14 amino acids. In DNA, the CDR3 is TGCAGCGTCTACCGCCCGGACAGGAACTATGGCTACCCCTTC. Translating it yields CSVYRPDRNYGYPF.

The chain has TRBV2 and TRBJ2-1; TRBD1 matches at 9 bases. The V and J ends lost 5 bases and 5 bases, in that order; junction bases with no gene match: 7. The CDR3 length is 15 residues. From germline, CDR1 is SNHLY and CDR2 FYNNEI. As DNA, the CDR3 is TGTGCCAGCAGTACCGGGACAGGGATCAACAATGAGCAGTTCTTC. Its translation is CASSTGTGINNEQFF.

The chain links TRBV5-1 to TRBJ1-6, with 8 bases that match TRBD1. Germline V gene sequence: CDR1 SGHRS, CDR2 YFSETQ. The CDR3 runs to 15 residues. V lost 4 bases and J lost 7; bases outside the gene matches: 7. CDR3 sequence: CASSMDRASNSPLHF. The DNA for the CDR3 is TGCGCCAGCAGCATGGACAGGGCCTCGAATTCACCCCTCCACTTT.